This is a list of T cell receptor beta chains from one sample in a study of T cell responses to AZD1222 COVID-19 vaccine. Sequencing was performed with immunoSEQ multiplex PCR; in TCRdb, only in-frame clones are kept and a portion is missing. The sample gives tens of thousands of clones, around nine tenths of which show up once; more than 9% is in the top ten. The specimen was peripheral blood, collected 28 days after the second AZD1222 dose. These receptors originate from an adult who received the AZD1222 COVID-19 vaccine. Each CDR3 is given with its conserved first and last residue. D genes are given only for firm matches. Rows may omit the clone size; those that give it use once, few, many or a size class.

NA	TRBV24-1	TRBJ2-3	NA	TGTGCCACCAGTGATGGCGGCCCCCATACGCAGTATTTT	CATSDGGPHTQYF
NA	TRBV6-5	TRBJ1-3	NA	TGTGCCAGCAGTTTCTTCGGGGAGTACTCTGGAAACACCATATATTTT	CASSFFGEYSGNTIYF
NA	TRBV5-8	TRBJ2-7	NA	TGTGCCAGCAGCCCCCCTCTCCCCCAGGACAACCCCTACGAGCAGTACTTC	CASSPPLPQDNPYEQYF
NA	TRBV10-2	TRBJ1-5	NA	TGCGCCAGCAGGTCAAGAGCGAATCAGCCCCAGCATTTT	CASRSRANQPQHF
NA	TRBV13	TRBJ2-1	TRBD2	TGTGCCAGCTACCCCCCCGGGGGGGCCGGCGATGAGCAGTTCTTC	CASYPPGGAGDEQFF
NA	TRBV6-1	TRBJ2-7	TRBD2	TGTGCCAGCAGTAAAGGGACTAGCGGGGGCTTATACGAGCAGTACTTC	CASSKGTSGGLYEQYF
NA	TRBV19	TRBJ2-3	NA	TGTGCCAGTACCAATGTTGGCGCCGGTGGGGTTGGCGCAGATACGCAGTATTTT	CASTNVGAGGVGADTQYF
NA	TRBV30	TRBJ2-2	NA	TGTGCCTGGAGTCCTAGGGGGAAAGACACCGGGGAGCTGTTTTTT	CAWSPRGKDTGELFF
NA	TRBV20-1	TRBJ1-2	TRBD1	TGCAGTGCTGCGACAGGGCCTGGCTACACCTTC	CSAATGPGYTF
NA	TRBV7-2	TRBJ1-5	NA	TGTGCCAGCAGCTCAAAACCTCTGGCAGGGGATCAGCCCCAGCATTTT	CASSSKPLAGDQPQHF
NA	TRBV5-1	TRBJ2-7	NA	TGCGCCAGCAGCTGGGGACCGACCCGAGGGGAGCAGTACTTC	CASSWGPTRGEQYF
NA	TRBV12-5	TRBJ1-3	TRBD1	TGTGCTAGTGGCTTCCTGGTGGACAGGCTAGGTGGAAACACCATATATTTT	CASGFLVDRLGGNTIYF
once	TRBV7-9	TRBJ1-1	TRBD1	TGTGCCAGCAGTTTGGGACAGCAGAACACTGAAGCTTTCTTT	CASSLGQQNTEAFF
once	TRBV7-9	TRBJ2-7	NA	TGTGCCAGCAGCTTATGGGCGAGGTCCTACGAGCAGTACTTC	CASSLWARSYEQYF
NA	TRBV6-5	TRBJ1-2	NA	TGTGCCAGCAGTTACTCTGGACCGAACTATGGCTACACCTTC	CASSYSGPNYGYTF
NA	TRBV11-2	TRBJ1-4	NA	TGTGCCAGCAGCTTAGAACAGGGTGGACTGTTTTTT	CASSLEQGGLFF
NA	TRBV10-3	TRBJ2-1	NA	TGTGCCATCAGCCAAGGGGGGGCCAATCTGAATGAGCAGTTCTTC	CAISQGGANLNEQFF
NA	TRBV5-1	TRBJ2-5	NA	TGCGCCAGCAGCCCAGCGGACAGCCAAGAGACCCAGTACTTC	CASSPADSQETQYF
NA	TRBV7-3	TRBJ1-1	NA	TGTGCCAGCAGTAAGGGGCAGTCGAACACTGAAGCTTTCTTT	CASSKGQSNTEAFF
NA	TRBV7-8	TRBJ1-1	TRBD1	TGTGCCAGCAGCTCCGAGGGACAGGTCGACACTGAAGCTTTCTTT	CASSSEGQVDTEAFF
NA	TRBV9	TRBJ2-7	TRBD1	TGTGCCAGCACCCGGGACAGCTCCTACGAGCAGTACTTC	CASTRDSSYEQYF
NA	TRBV7-8	TRBJ2-7	NA	TGTGCCAGCAGCCGAGGCGGTCGACTCTCCTACGAGCAGTACTTC	CASSRGGRLSYEQYF
NA	TRBV20-1	TRBJ2-1	NA	TGCAGTGCTAGTTATGGTGAGCAGTTCTTC	CSASYGEQFF
NA	TRBV4-3	TRBJ2-5	TRBD1	TGCGCCAGCAGCCGGGAGGCCGGGACAGGGGGCGGTGAGACCCAGTACTTC	CASSREAGTGGGETQYF
once	TRBV7-2	TRBJ2-7	TRBD1	TGTGCCAGCAACTTCCAGCAGGGGGCGGCCTACGAGCAGTACTTC	CASNFQQGAAYEQYF
NA	TRBV4-3	TRBJ1-4	NA	TGCGCCAGCAGCCAAGGTCCGGGAAGCTCAACTAATGAAAAACTGTTTTTT	CASSQGPGSSTNEKLFF
NA	TRBV5-4	TRBJ1-6	NA	TGTGCCAGCAGCCCCCGTGAGGGTTATAATTCACCCCTCCACTTT	CASSPREGYNSPLHF